The text below deals with one TCR beta chain. The antigen remains undetermined. The entry originates in a study of T cells in Graves' hyperthyroidism and ophthalmopathy. General study points: Researchers report that a 13 V-J model separated ophthalmopathy from stable hyperthyroidism. Appearing also in blood were most of the thyroid clonotypes expanded above 0.001.

Patients were excluded for uncontrolled infection, other autoimmune disease, pregnancy or lactation. Diagnosis relied on clinical symptoms, serum thyroxine and TRAb, thyroid ultrasound and orbital computed tomography. Germline assignment: CDR1 SQVTM and CDR2 ANQGSEA. The CDR3 runs 13 residues. V lost 8 bases and J lost 0, with 13 bases in between. Amplified TCR beta CDR3 regions derived from RNA transcripts. In the first-round RT-PCR of the TCR CDR3, the HTBI primer set was used. One entry per CDR3 protein, called by TCRdb with MiXCR from the multiplex PCR reads. The data contain about 570,000 distinct CDR3 sequences, about half of them singletons.

The chain recombines TRBV29-1 with TRBJ2-5, with D possibly TRBD1 on 6 matching bases. Sequencing was carried out using peripheral blood or thyroid tissue (not recorded which). The TCR sequence derives from an adult woman with Graves' disease, either hyperthyroidism or ophthalmopathy (not recorded which). The CDR3: CSISGAYQETQYF. The CDR3 nucleotides read TGCAGCATCTCAGGGGCGTACCAAGAGACCCAGTACTTC.